This is a list of T cell receptor beta chains from one sample in a study of blood T cell repertoires in COVID-19. Clones were read by immunoSEQ multiplex PCR, and TCRdb kept only the in-frame ones, dropping some. The sample records tens of thousands of clones, about 74% being singletons. Sample: peripheral blood. The origin of the receptors is a human donor in a cohort sampled during active COVID-19. Both conserved end residues are trimmed from each CDR3. Fields, in order: V gene, clone size, J gene, CDR3 protein. Some rows mark clone size as missing; the rest say once, few, many or name a class of expanded clone.

TRBV11-2,few,TRBJ1-2,ASSPGTGNYGYT
TRBV3-1/TRBV3-2,.,TRBJ2-2,ASSRRTGVMGELF
TRBV27,.,TRBJ2-7,ASRYDGEGEQY
TRBV6-5,.,TRBJ1-5,ASTRDRVQPQH
TRBV29-1,few,TRBJ1-2,SVEGQGVGGYT
TRBV7-9,.,TRBJ1-3,ASSLASGWAGNTIY
TRBV19,.,TRBJ2-1,ASSIVSGGNNEQF
TRBV18,.,TRBJ2-7,ASSYRPYEQY
TRBV12-3/TRBV12-4,.,TRBJ1-2,ASTGRGARGYT
TRBV7-2,.,TRBJ2-7,ASSQYTSSDEQY
TRBV29-1,.,TRBJ1-1,SVARRDTEAF
TRBV7-8,.,TRBJ2-6,ASSLVGLAGVSGANVLT
TRBV10-1,.,TRBJ2-5,ASSERGSGKETQY
TRBV5-8,.,TRBJ1-1,ASSTQGPSEAF
TRBV19,.,TRBJ2-7,ASSRDRGYEQY
TRBV5-6,few,TRBJ2-5,ASSSGQGRQETQY
TRBV27,.,TRBJ2-6,ASSFESGLSGANVLT
TRBV19,.,TRBJ1-5,ASSIRGEGNQPQH
TRBV5-1,.,TRBJ2-3,ASSHTATDTQY
TRBV10-2,.,TRBJ1-2,ASSESQANYGYT
TRBV7-8,.,TRBJ1-6,ASSLSPGSPLH
TRBV7-3,.,TRBJ2-3,ASSPTGGSTDTQY
TRBV11-2,.,TRBJ2-7,ASSLYYEQY
TRBV5-4,.,TRBJ1-4,ASRAGTGSEKLF
TRBV9,.,TRBJ2-1,ASSATGREEQF
TRBV9,.,TRBJ2-2,ASSVAGGKGGELF
TRBV6-5,.,TRBJ2-3,ASRRLGGFTDTQY
TRBV6-6,.,TRBJ1-3,ASSPLGLSGNTIY
TRBV3-1/TRBV3-2,.,TRBJ2-4,ASSQGRREDIQY
TRBV5-6,.,TRBJ1-1,ASSSTGGRTEAF
TRBV30,.,TRBJ1-4,AWSRTLGQGLF
TRBV7-2,.,TRBJ2-5,ASSLAGRQETQY
TRBV7-8,.,TRBJ1-2,ASSLAGVGGAKGYT
TRBV28,few,TRBJ1-3,ASRDWTGPGNTIY
TRBV11-2,.,TRBJ1-2,ASSSGYGGYT
TRBV28,few,TRBJ1-6,ASSLGQLLASPLH
TRBV5-4,.,TRBJ2-3,ASRWDSGSSDTQY
TRBV4-2,.,TRBJ1-2,ASSQVPTGEYGYT
TRBV28,few,TRBJ2-7,ASSFLLAGIAYEQY
TRBV19,.,TRBJ1-6,ASTRGDSPNSPLH
TRBV7-3,.,TRBJ2-1,ASSKRQGGSYNEQF
TRBV1,once,TRBJ2-3,TTSWGVPDTQY